These T cell receptor beta chains were read from a single sample in a study of spatial heterogeneity in lung cancer. A single record per CDR3 protein comes from TCRdb applying MiXCR to the 5' RACE reads. The sample shows some 5,100 distinct CDR3 sequences, roughly 7.4% of them seen only once. The sample here was lung tumor tissue, taken at surgery. All receptors come from a male donor with early-stage non-small cell lung cancer. CDR3s include the opening cysteine and the closing phenylalanine or tryptophan. The D gene is left open where the match is weak. Part of the rows lack a size; the others show once, few, many or a class for expanded clones.

TRBD2,TRBJ2-7,TRBV18,-,CASSPPGTSGSQQYF,TGTGCCAGCTCTCCCCCCGGGACTAGCGGGAGTCAGCAGTACTTC
-,TRBJ2-5,TRBV20-1,many,CSGRRSVQETQYF,TGCAGTGGCAGGCGGAGCGTACAAGAGACCCAGTACTTC
TRBD2,TRBJ2-1,TRBV20-1,-,CSGEREWDEQFF,TGCAGTGGGGAGCGGGAGTGGGATGAGCAGTTCTTC
TRBD2,TRBJ2-5,TRBV12-5,few,CASGLVRPSGGAGETQYF,TGTGCTAGTGGTTTGGTACGGCCTAGCGGGGGGGCCGGAGAGACCCAGTACTTC
-,TRBJ2-2,TRBV7-2,many,CASSPGGWTGELFF,TGTGCCAGCTCCCCGGGGGGCTGGACCGGGGAGCTGTTTTTT
TRBD2,TRBJ2-7,TRBV11-2,many,CASSQRTSGYVEQYF,TGTGCCAGCAGCCAACGGACTAGCGGGTACGTCGAGCAGTACTTC
-,TRBJ2-2,TRBV29-1,many,CSVAQTDTGELFF,TGCAGCGTTGCGCAGACCGACACCGGGGAGCTGTTTTTT
TRBD1,TRBJ1-2,TRBV12-3/TRBV12-4,many,CASTHSGTAYGYTF,TGTGCCAGCACCCACTCCGGGACAGCCTATGGCTACACCTTC
-,TRBJ2-2,TRBV18,many,CASSPKGPGELFF,TGTGCCAGCTCACCAAAAGGGCCCGGGGAGCTGTTTTTT
-,TRBJ2-5,TRBV29-1,-,CSVAWGVQETQYF,TGCAGCGTGGCTTGGGGGGTCCAAGAGACCCAGTACTTC
TRBD2,TRBJ2-1,TRBV24-1,many,CATSEAGTSGSGEQFF,TGTGCCACCAGTGAGGCCGGGACTAGCGGGAGCGGAGAGCAGTTCTTC
TRBD1,TRBJ2-7,TRBV10-3,medium-sized,CAIGRDRGPYEQYF,TGTGCCATAGGCCGGGACAGGGGGCCCTACGAGCAGTACTTC
-,TRBJ2-5,TRBV2,many,CASSENGETQYF,TGTGCCAGCAGTGAAAACGGAGAGACCCAGTACTTC
-,TRBJ2-4,TRBV2,many,CASSEALPGDTPKYF,TGTGCCAGCAGTGAAGCGCTCCCCGGAGACACCCCCAAGTACTTC
TRBD2,TRBJ2-1,TRBV6-5,-,CASSRPGLANEQFF,TGTGCCAGCAGTAGACCGGGACTAGCTAATGAGCAGTTCTTC
TRBD2,TRBJ2-5,TRBV20-1,many,CSARVAGAPGETQYF,TGCAGTGCTAGAGTAGCGGGGGCCCCAGGGGAGACCCAGTACTTC
-,TRBJ1-2,TRBV29-1,many,CSVVGYPGNYGYTF,TGCAGCGTTGTTGGGTATCCTGGAAACTATGGCTACACCTTC
TRBD1,TRBJ1-6,TRBV28,many,CASGFDREPSNSPLHF,TGTGCCAGCGGATTCGACAGGGAGCCCTCTAATTCACCCCTCCACTTT
-,TRBJ2-3,TRBV10-3,many,CAISTGPDTQYF,TGTGCCATCAGTACAGGTCCAGATACGCAGTATTTT
-,TRBJ2-7,TRBV20-1,few,CSAFEGESSYEQYF,TGCAGTGCTTTCGAGGGGGAAAGCTCCTACGAGCAGTACTTC
-,TRBJ2-2,TRBV6-5,many,CASSYEFF,TGTGCCAGCAGTTACGAGTTTTTT
-,TRBJ1-5,TRBV2,few,CASSEGRQGQPQHF,TGTGCCAGCAGTGAAGGCAGGCAGGGTCAGCCCCAGCATTTT
TRBD2,TRBJ2-5,TRBV5-4,many,CASSPAGDVTQYF,TGTGCCAGCAGCCCAGCGGGAGATGTGACCCAGTACTTC
-,TRBJ2-5,TRBV28,many,CASRAWGRGQETQYF,TGTGCCAGCAGGGCTTGGGGCAGGGGTCAAGAGACCCAGTACTTC
TRBD2,TRBJ2-7,TRBV5-1,many,CASSLGGLAGAYEQYF,TGCGCCAGCAGCTTGGGAGGCCTAGCGGGAGCCTACGAGCAGTACTTC
-,TRBJ2-1,TRBV7-9,many,CASSSRTGYNEQFF,TGTGCCAGCAGCTCCCGGACTGGATACAATGAGCAGTTCTTC
-,TRBJ2-2,TRBV20-1,many,CSARAQGSGELFF,TGCAGTGCTAGAGCCCAGGGGTCCGGGGAGCTGTTTTTT
-,TRBJ2-3,TRBV7-6,many,CASSTFTGTDTQYF,TGTGCCAGCAGCACCTTCACAGGCACAGATACGCAGTATTTT
TRBD2,TRBJ2-7,TRBV20-1,-,CSARRGVSYEQYF,TGCAGTGCTAGGCGGGGGGTCTCCTACGAGCAGTACTTC